Listed below are T cell receptor beta chains from one sample, sequenced in a study of cytomegalovirus exposure and HLA in healthy donors. The data were produced by immunoSEQ multiplex PCR, yet TCRdb's version contains in-frame clones alone and is incomplete. This sample has some 110,000 clones, with approximately 70% found just once. Sample: PBMCs. These TCRs come from a man in his late teens or twenties in good health and CMV-seronegative. The CDR3 runs from the conserved cysteine through the conserved F or W. Each record gives: clone size, V gene, CDR3 protein. Only part of the rows carry a size: once, few, many, or a class if the clone is expanded.

.	TRBV6-6	CASSYEGPGSTQYF
.	TRBV27	CASGAERRGNEQFF
.	TRBV9	CASSARPSGAHNEQFF
.	TRBV19	CASSTQGPQPQHF
once	TRBV30	CAWSWQGPYEQYF
.	TRBV9	CASSVGSLAGETQYF
.	TRBV28	CASNGGFNYGYTF
.	TRBV29-1	CSGETGLNTEAFF
few	TRBV5-1	CASSLGFAGAGGGNEKLFF
.	TRBV29-1	CSVGGTGIGYTF
once	TRBV21-1	CASSKSRGGGWDTGELFF
.	TRBV4-3	CASSQADTQYF
few	TRBV30	CAWSGGQSTDTQYF
.	TRBV10-3	CAISVRQTTQYF
few	TRBV10-3	CAINRAGGSRYEQFF
.	TRBV5-4	CASSLTGDYEQYF
.	TRBV4-2	CASSQAGTGSYEQYF
.	TRBV5-1	CASGEGGGAPYEQYF
once	TRBV6-5	CASSYSRGGPLLGYTF
.	TRBV28	CASSWTPNTGELFF
.	TRBV28	CASSLNRDGNEKLFF
.	TRBV10-1	CASSSSGVETQYF
.	TRBV14	CASSHYLAGSYNEQFF
.	TRBV5-1	CASSSGTDKNIQYF
.	TRBV19	CASSKAGGYTF
once	TRBV5-4	CASSLPGGGDTQYF
few	TRBV7-6	CASSPPSRLAGQLSPYEQYF
.	TRBV5-6	CASSHSDRSYGYTF
once	TRBV11-2	CASSPFLATNEKLFF
.	TRBV30	CAWSSRGAGSPLHF
once	TRBV10-2	CASQQPGLAENSYNEQFF
.	TRBV28	CASRHRQGINQPQHF
once	TRBV12-5	CASARGAGGGNEQFF
.	TRBV5-4	CASSQGQQYNEQFF
.	TRBV6-6	CASSYREGFGELFF
.	TRBV28	CASKESGITEAFF
.	TRBV18	CASSLSRTSSQYEQYF
.	TRBV5-6	CASSFAQPGNEQFF
few	TRBV30	CAWSDPDEQFF
.	TRBV6-1	CASSKGFGEKYNEQFF
few	TRBV6-5	CASRNSYEYTGELFF